These 16 T cell receptor beta chains share one sample of origin, sequenced in a study of sequential checkpoint blockade in melanoma. Treatment of the sample: randomized to nivolumab then ipilimumab (arm A) or the reverse (arm B). Profiled with immunoSEQ multiplex PCR; TCRdb holds only in-frame clones, not every one. The sample shows approximately 10,000 clones, around 60% of them seen only once. The sample here was CD8+ T cells sorted from blood (inferred from file names), taken from a patient given nivolumab and ipilimumab in sequence. The receptors stem from a human donor with melanoma.

The chain uses TRBV7-9 and TRBJ1-1; 10 bases line up with TRBD1. The trim removed 5 bases at V and 6 bases at J, leaving 6 bases unmatched. The CDR3 loop spans 14 amino acids. Germline CDR1 and CDR2: SEHNR and FQNEAQ (reference sequence). The CDR3 loop is CASSLDRGLSEAFF. Written as DNA, the CDR3 is TGTGCCAGCAGCCTAGACAGGGGGCTTTCTGAAGCTTTCTTT.

This clone was seen a handful of times. V usage is TRBV4-1 and J usage is TRBJ1-3, with TRBD1 as a possible D gene (5 bases). With 6 bases removed from V and 8 bases from J, the gap between germline ends came to 14 bases. The V gene's germline CDR1 is MGHRA and CDR2 YSYEKL. The CDR3 sequence is 13 residues long. The CDR3 DNA sequence: TGCGCCAGCAGTCAATCACTCAGGGACACCATATATTTT. Its protein is CASSQSLRDTIYF.

Only a few counts were recorded for this clone. This rearrangement joins TRBV28 to TRBJ1-1, with a weak D call TRBD1 (5 bases). CDR1 is MDHEN, CDR2 SYDVKM, per germline. Trimming pared 11 bases from V and 1 base from J, leaving 14 bases between. The CDR3 sequence is 13 residues long. This CDR3 reads CAGRQFSNTEAFF. Written as DNA, the CDR3 is TGTGCCGGCCGACAGTTTTCGAACACTGAAGCTTTCTTT.

Only a few counts were recorded for this clone. The chain joins TRBV4-1 to TRBJ2-7; TRBD2 agrees at 11 bases. Germline loops: CDR1 MGHRA, CDR2 YSYEKL. This CDR3 comprises 14 residues. Losses at the gene ends were 2 bases for V and 3 bases for J; bases not matched to a gene: 0. The CDR3 DNA follows: TGCGCCAGCAGCCAAACTAGCGGGAGCTACGAGCAGTACTTC. Amino acid sequence: CASSQTSGSYEQYF.

The chain uses TRBV11-2 and TRBJ1-6; 9 bases line up with TRBD1. The ends lost 6 bases at V and 5 bases at J; junction bases unmatched: 8. The CDR3 extends over 16 amino acids. Germline V lookup: CDR1 SGHAT, CDR2 FQNNGV. Here the CDR3 reads CASSPTGGVNNSPLHF. CDR3 nucleotides: TGTGCCAGCAGTCCGACAGGGGGAGTTAATAATTCACCCCTCCACTTT.

This clone was detected a few times. The chain has TRBV27 and TRBJ2-7; 8 nucleotides line up with TRBD1. V lost 2 bases and J lost 3; bases outside the gene matches: 3. The CDR3 contains 14 residues. Germline CDR1 is MNHEY and CDR2 is SMNVEV (reference sequence). Here the CDR3 reads CASSLGDRYYEQYF. The CDR3 DNA sequence: TGTGCCAGCAGTTTAGGGGACAGGTACTACGAGCAGTACTTC.

The chain uses TRBV4-3 and TRBJ1-2; D gene uncertain. The V gene lost 0 bases and the J gene lost 6 bases, with 20 bases spanning the gap. The CDR3 consists of 17 residues. Germline values: CDR1 LGHNA, CDR2 YSLEER. The CDR3 DNA sequence: TGCGCCAGCAGCCAAGACATACGGGAACGAACATACAATGGCTACACCTTC. This gives the protein CASSQDIRERTYNGYTF.

This clone showed up just once. This sequence joins TRBV28 and TRBJ2-2; a weak D match, TRBD2 (6 bases). The CDR3 extends over 15 amino acids. With 6 bases removed from V and 3 bases from J, the gap between germline ends came to 14 bases. Per the germline V gene, CDR1 is MDHEN and CDR2 is SYDVKM. The CDR3 DNA is TGTGCCAGCAGATTACTAGCCCTTGACACCGGGGAGCTGTTTTTT. Protein sequence: CASRLLALDTGELFF.

CDR3 DNA: TGCGCCAGCAGCATTTTGACAGGGGGCGGCACTGAAGCTTTCTTT. This encodes CASSILTGGGTEAFF. V is TRBV5-1 and J is TRBJ1-1; 10 nucleotides line up with TRBD1. In germline, CDR1 is SGHRS, CDR2 YFSETQ. This CDR3 is 15 amino acids long. Trimming cost V 4 bases and J 4 bases; bases outside gene matches: 7.

This clone qualifies as medium-sized. The V and J genes are TRBV7-2 and TRBJ1-6; tentative D call: TRBD1 (5 bases). The V end was cut by 5 bases, the J end by 7 bases, with 15 bases between. The germline V gene has CDR1 SGHTA and CDR2 FQGNSA. The CDR3 has 15 amino acids. As DNA, the CDR3 is TGTGCCAGCAGCCCTAGTGGGGGGGGGAATTCACCCCTCCACTTT. It encodes CASSPSGGGNSPLHF.

The chain has TRBV7-3 and TRBJ2-5, with TRBD2 identical over 8 bases. The CDR3 is 15 amino acids. Looked up from germline, CDR1 is SGHTA and CDR2 is FQGTGA. The trim removed 4 bases at V and 1 base at J, leaving 5 bases unmatched. The CDR3, as DNA: TGTGCCAGCAGCTCAAGCGGGGGCCTCCAAGAGACCCAGTACTTC. The encoded protein is CASSSSGGLQETQYF.

DNA for the CDR3: TGTGCCAGCAGCTTAGACTTCTACGAGCAGTACTTC. It encodes CASSLDFYEQYF. The V gene is TRBV7-9, the J gene TRBJ2-5; D gene unclear. The last part of the DNA fits TRBJ2-7 better; the J call may be wrong. Germline CDR1 SEHNR, CDR2 FQNEAQ (reference sequence). The CDR3 consists of 12 residues.

This rearrangement joins TRBV7-9 to TRBJ2-7; D remains unclear. The CDR3 contains 14 residues. Per germline, CDR1 SEHNR and CDR2 FQNEAQ (reference sequence). Trimming pared 1 base from V and 0 bases from J, leaving 7 bases between. The CDR3 nucleotides are TGTGCCAGCAGCTTAGTAGAGGCCTCCTACGAGCAGTACTTC. It encodes CASSLVEASYEQYF.

CDR3 DNA: TGTGCCATCAGTCCGGGACAGGGTTACAATGAGCAGTTCTTC. Amino acid sequence: CAISPGQGYNEQFF. The V call is TRBV10-3, the J call TRBJ2-1, with TRBD1 matching over 9 bases. V was pared by 5 bases and J by 4 bases, with 3 bases of the junction left unmatched. The CDR3 consists of 14 residues. Germline assignment: CDR1 ENHRY and CDR2 SYGVKD.

CDR3 nucleotides: TGTGCCAGCAGCGTAGCGGGGGGGCGCCAAGAGACCCAGTACTTC. Translation: CASSVAGGRQETQYF. This chain joins TRBV9 and TRBJ2-5; 8 bases line up with TRBD2. The CDR3 is made up of 15 amino acids. Unmatched junction bases numbered 2, after V lost 0 bases and J lost 1 base. Germline V CDR1 and CDR2: SGDLS, YYNGEE.

Sample share makes this clone medium-sized. V gene TRBV7-9 combines with J gene TRBJ2-1; TRBD2 agrees at 8 bases. The V and J ends lost 5 bases and 8 bases, in that order; junction bases with no gene match: 11. The CDR3 is 15 residues long. CDR1 and CDR2 (germline): SEHNR, FQNEAQ (reference sequence). The CDR3 spells CASSPTSGRGYEQFF. The CDR3, as DNA: TGTGCCAGCAGCCCCACCAGCGGGAGAGGCTATGAGCAGTTCTTC.